The rows below give T cell receptor beta chains drawn from one sample of a study of Ad26.COV2.S vaccination and SARS-CoV-2 variants. Libraries were prepared by immunoSEQ multiplex PCR; TCRdb keeps only in-frame clonotypes and omits some of them. The table includes 380,000 or so clones, roughly 85% detected once. Sequencing was performed on peripheral blood, taken in a trial of Ad26.COV2.S vaccine versus placebo. All receptors derive from a person between 18 and 65 years old who received the Ad26.COV2.S COVID-19 vaccine or a placebo. CDR3s include the opening cysteine and the closing phenylalanine or tryptophan. A D gene is named only where the DNA matches it firmly. Clone size is not always given. Where it is, it says once, few, many or a class for expanded clones.

NA,TRBJ2-5,NA,TRBV11-2,TGTGCCAGCAGCGGCGGCGGGGGCTTTGAGACCCAGTACTTC,CASSGGGGFETQYF
once,TRBJ1-6,TRBD1,TRBV5-4,TGTGCCAGCAGCCGACAGGGCCCCGGAAGGCCCCTCCACTTT,CASSRQGPGRPLHF
NA,TRBJ1-5,NA,TRBV19,TGTGCCAGTAGTATAAAGAGGCGGGGGAGCAATCAGCCCCAGCATTTT,CASSIKRRGSNQPQHF
NA,TRBJ2-6,TRBD1,TRBV5-1,TGCGCCAGCTCACTCTACCCACCCGGACAGGCCTATTCTGGGGCCAACGTCCTGACTTTC,CASSLYPPGQAYSGANVLTF
once,TRBJ2-1,NA,TRBV7-2,TGTGCCAGCAGCTTAGATTGGGGGGTAAGGGCGGAGCAGTTCTTC,CASSLDWGVRAEQFF
NA,TRBJ1-1,TRBD1,TRBV5-1,TGCGCCAGCAGCACAGGACAGGGTTTGATGAACACTGAAGCTTTCTTT,CASSTGQGLMNTEAFF
few,TRBJ1-6,NA,TRBV5-1,TGCGCCAGCAGCTTGGACAGAGGGTCCTCGAATTCACCCCTCCACTTT,CASSLDRGSSNSPLHF
few,TRBJ1-4,TRBD1,TRBV11-2,TGTGCCAGCAGCGGTCGGACAGGGGGAAGGGGAAAACTGTTTTTT,CASSGRTGGRGKLFF
NA,TRBJ1-1,NA,TRBV18,TGTGCCAGCTCACCACAAGGGGCACGGTTGAGGGGAATGAACACTGAAGCTTTCTTT,CASSPQGARLRGMNTEAFF
few,TRBJ1-2,NA,TRBV30,TGTGCCGGACTCACCGGGAACGGCTACACCTTC,CAGLTGNGYTF
NA,TRBJ1-2,NA,TRBV6-6,TGTGCCAGCAGTTACCCTAACTATGGCTACACCTTC,CASSYPNYGYTF
NA,TRBJ1-2,TRBD1,TRBV6-5,TGTGCCAGCGGACCCGGACAGGGGGCGGGCTACACCTTC,CASGPGQGAGYTF
once,TRBJ1-1,NA,TRBV7-6,TGTGCCAGCAGCTCCACAGCAACGAACACTGAAGCTTTCTTT,CASSSTATNTEAFF
NA,TRBJ2-5,TRBD2,TRBV7-2,TGTGCCAGCAGCTTTGGGGGGGGAGAGACCCAGTACTTC,CASSFGGGETQYF
NA,TRBJ2-1,TRBD2,TRBV5-1,TGCGCCAGCAGCTTGGGCCTAGCGGCGTACAATGAGCAGTTCTTC,CASSLGLAAYNEQFF
NA,TRBJ1-1,TRBD1,TRBV28,TGTGCCAGCAGTTTAGTAGGAGGGGGCAGGACTGAAGCTTTCTTT,CASSLVGGGRTEAFF
NA,TRBJ2-2,TRBD1,TRBV4-2,TGTGCCAGCAGCCGCGCTCGACAGGGCCCCGGGGAGCTGTTTTTT,CASSRARQGPGELFF
NA,TRBJ1-3,TRBD1,TRBV5-1,TGCGCCAGCGGTCAGGGGGAGTCTGGAAACACCATATATTTT,CASGQGESGNTIYF
NA,TRBJ1-6,NA,TRBV7-6,TGTGCCAGCAGCCCCAGCGGCTGGGATTCACCCCTCCACTTT,CASSPSGWDSPLHF
NA,TRBJ1-2,TRBD1,TRBV6-5,TGTGCCAGCAGTTCGGACAGGGCGGGGAGGAACTATGGCTACACCTTC,CASSSDRAGRNYGYTF
NA,TRBJ1-2,TRBD1,TRBV5-4,TGTGCCAGCAGCCGGACAGGGGGAGGTGAGGGCTACACCTTC,CASSRTGGGEGYTF
once,TRBJ2-3,NA,TRBV13,TGTGCCAGCAGCCCACCCCTGAGGGCAGATACGCAGTATTTT,CASSPPLRADTQYF
NA,TRBJ2-5,NA,TRBV7-2,TGTGCCAGCAGGGGGCAGGGCAGGCTTCAAGAGACCCAGTACTTC,CASRGQGRLQETQYF
NA,TRBJ1-2,NA,TRBV7-2,TGTGCCAGCAGCCCCCCCCAATGGGTCTATGGCTACACCTTC,CASSPPQWVYGYTF
NA,TRBJ1-2,NA,TRBV19,TGTGCCAGTACCAATCCGGGGTGGTCCTATGGCTACACCTTC,CASTNPGWSYGYTF
NA,TRBJ1-1,NA,TRBV24-1,TGTGCCACCAGTGATGCCAGTAAGGAGTCCGCTGAAGCTTTCTTT,CATSDASKESAEAFF
NA,TRBJ1-1,NA,TRBV7-9,TGTGCCAGCAGCTCTCACAGGAGGAACACTGAAGCTTTCTTT,CASSSHRRNTEAFF
few,TRBJ1-1,NA,TRBV11-2,TGTGCCAGCAGCCCCGGAGGTCGAGAAGCTTTCTTT,CASSPGGREAFF
NA,TRBJ2-5,NA,TRBV3-1/TRBV3-2,TGTGCCAGCAGCCAAGGGACTCAAGAGACCCAGTACTTC,CASSQGTQETQYF
NA,TRBJ1-5,TRBD1,TRBV18,TGTGCCAGCTCAAAGGTAGGGGGCTTTGGTCAGCCCCAGCATTTT,CASSKVGGFGQPQHF
NA,TRBJ2-7,NA,TRBV30,TGTGCCTGGAAGGTTAGCTCCTACGAGCAGTACTTC,CAWKVSSYEQYF
NA,TRBJ1-5,TRBD1,TRBV7-3,TGTGCCAGCAGCTTAACGGACAGGGGCAATCAGCCCCAGCATTTT,CASSLTDRGNQPQHF
NA,TRBJ2-1,NA,TRBV28,TGTGCCAGCAGTTTAAGGGGACTCGGAGGGAGGGAGCAGTTCTTC,CASSLRGLGGREQFF
NA,TRBJ1-2,NA,TRBV5-6,TGTGCCAGCAGCTTGCAGAGGTACTATGGCTACACCTTC,CASSLQRYYGYTF
NA,TRBJ1-2,NA,TRBV20-1,TGCAGTGCAGCCCGGACAGCTGGCTACACCTTC,CSAARTAGYTF
NA,TRBJ1-5,NA,TRBV6-5,TGTGCCAGCAGCCCCTCCATATCCGATCAGCCCCAGCATTTT,CASSPSISDQPQHF
NA,TRBJ1-1,TRBD1,TRBV28,TGTGCCAGCAGTAAATACAGGGGGCCTAGCACTGAAGCTTTCTTT,CASSKYRGPSTEAFF
once,TRBJ1-3,NA,TRBV6-5,TGTGCCAGCAGCCAGTTCGTCGGGGCTGGAAACACCATATATTTT,CASSQFVGAGNTIYF
NA,TRBJ2-6,NA,TRBV15,TGTGCCACCAGCAGAGGCACAGGGTCTGGGGCCAACGTCCTGACTTTC,CATSRGTGSGANVLTF
NA,TRBJ2-4,TRBD1,TRBV18,TGTGCCAGCTCAGAACTACAGGGGGCTGGGAACATTCAGTACTTC,CASSELQGAGNIQYF
few,TRBJ2-1,NA,TRBV5-6,TGTGCCAGCAGCTCCGGGGGCTACAATGAGCAGTTCTTC,CASSSGGYNEQFF
NA,TRBJ2-6,NA,TRBV5-1,TGCGCCAGCAGGGCCACTGTGGCTGGGGCCAACGTCCTGACTTTC,CASRATVAGANVLTF
NA,TRBJ1-6,NA,TRBV30,TGTGCCTGGAGTCCCGGTCTCGGGGTCCTCCACTTT,CAWSPGLGVLHF